A selection of T cell receptor beta chains follows, all from one sample in a study of Graves' ophthalmopathy and Graves' hyperthyroidism. TCRdb reprocessed the multiplex PCR reads with MiXCR, giving one entry per CDR3 protein. Here the sample spans approximately 210,000 distinct CDR3 sequences, 20% to 25% being singletons. The sequenced sample was peripheral blood. Receptor source: a woman between 45 and 60 years old with Graves' ophthalmopathy. The CDR3 runs from the conserved cysteine through the conserved F or W. Fields, in order: J gene, D gene, V gene, clone size, CDR3 protein, CDR3 DNA. D genes are given only for firm matches. Not all rows give a size; the values are once, few, many and, for expanded clones, a class.

J: TRBJ2-7; D: -; V: TRBV28; size: many; CDR3: CASSFLGGYEQYF; DNA: TGTGCCAGCAGTTTTTTGGGCGGCTACGAGCAGTACTTC
J: TRBJ1-6; D: TRBD1; V: TRBV19; size: -; CDR3: CASSTLGTGDNSPLHF; DNA: TGTGCCAGTAGTACCCTCGGGACAGGCGATAATTCACCCCTCCACTTT
J: TRBJ1-6; D: -; V: TRBV12-3/TRBV12-4; size: many; CDR3: CASSLTGQNSPLHF; DNA: TGTGCCAGCAGTTTGACCGGACAGAATTCACCCCTCCACTTT
J: TRBJ2-4; D: TRBD2; V: TRBV9; size: many; CDR3: CASSLSAGLAKNIQYF; DNA: TGTGCCAGCAGCCTGTCAGCGGGGCTAGCCAAAAACATTCAGTACTTC
J: TRBJ2-5; D: -; V: TRBV5-6; size: many; CDR3: CASSLEASQETQYF; DNA: TGTGCCAGCAGCTTAGAGGCAAGCCAAGAGACCCAGTACTTC
J: TRBJ1-5; D: TRBD1; V: TRBV28; size: many; CDR3: CASRANGQGRQPQHF; DNA: TGTGCCAGCAGGGCGAACGGACAGGGAAGGCAGCCCCAGCATTTT
J: TRBJ1-1; D: -; V: TRBV6-2/TRBV6-3; size: once; CDR3: CASSKIDNYLEAFF; DNA: TGTGCCAGCAGTAAGATAGACAACTACCTAGAGGCTTTCTTT
J: TRBJ2-2; D: TRBD1; V: TRBV28; size: many; CDR3: CASSPGQTNTGELFF; DNA: TGTGCCAGCAGTCCGGGACAGACTAACACCGGGGAGCTGTTTTTT
J: TRBJ1-5; D: -; V: TRBV20-1; size: many; CDR3: CSARLAQPQHF; DNA: TGCAGTGCCAGATTGGCTCAGCCCCAGCATTTT
J: TRBJ1-5; D: TRBD1; V: TRBV19; size: -; CDR3: CASRETGTGNQPQHF; DNA: TGTGCCAGTAGGGAGACGGGGACAGGGAATCAGCCCCAGCATTTT
J: TRBJ1-5; D: -; V: TRBV20-1; size: -; CDR3: CSALCRSNQPQPF; DNA: TGCAGCGCCCTGTGCAGAAGCAATCAGCCCCAGCCTTTT
J: TRBJ2-5; D: -; V: TRBV6-1; size: many; CDR3: CASSEYQGSTETQYF; DNA: TGTGCCAGCAGTGAATACCAGGGGAGTACAGAGACCCAGTACTTC
J: TRBJ2-7; D: -; V: TRBV6-1; size: -; CDR3: CASSDSRPYEQYF; DNA: TGTGCCAGCAGTGATAGCCGACCGTACGAGCAGTACTTC
J: TRBJ1-5; D: -; V: TRBV6-5; size: many; CDR3: CASSIRVDYQPQHF; DNA: TGTGCCAGCAGTATCCGGGTGGACTATCAGCCCCAGCATTTT
J: TRBJ2-7; D: TRBD2; V: TRBV20-1; size: many; CDR3: CSARVRTSGFYEQYF; DNA: TGCAGTGCTAGAGTTCGGACTAGCGGATTCTACGAGCAGTACTTC
J: TRBJ2-4; D: -; V: TRBV28; size: many; CDR3: CASTVSVAKNIQYF; DNA: TGTGCCAGCACCGTTTCAGTAGCCAAAAACATTCAGTACTTC
J: TRBJ2-5; D: -; V: TRBV6-1; size: few; CDR3: CASFSPGGLKTQYF; DNA: TGTGCCAGCTTTAGCCCAGGGGGGCTAAAGACCCAGTACTTC
J: TRBJ2-5; D: -; V: TRBV2; size: many; CDR3: CASSRDNQETQYF; DNA: TGTGCCAGCAGTCGGGACAACCAAGAGACCCAGTACTTC
J: TRBJ2-2; D: -; V: TRBV6-1; size: many; CDR3: CASSSRLPPDGELFF; DNA: TGTGCCAGCAGTAGTCGTCTACCCCCCGACGGGGAGCTGTTTTTT
J: TRBJ1-2; D: -; V: TRBV7-2; size: many; CDR3: CASSLVGQFGYTF; DNA: TGTGCCAGCAGCTTAGTTGGACAGTTTGGCTACACCTTC
J: TRBJ2-7; D: -; V: TRBV20-1; size: many; CDR3: CSARTRRGGTYEQYF; DNA: TGCAGTGCTAGGACCAGGAGGGGGGGGACCTACGAGCAGTACTTC
J: TRBJ2-7; D: -; V: TRBV6-5; size: many; CDR3: CASSYPAVERVAYEQYF; DNA: TGTGCCAGCAGTTACCCGGCGGTTGAGCGAGTAGCCTACGAGCAGTACTTC
J: TRBJ1-1; D: -; V: TRBV24-1; size: many; CDR3: CATSYQAPPEAFF; DNA: TGTGCCACCAGTTATCAGGCTCCCCCTGAAGCTTTCTTT
J: TRBJ2-5; D: -; V: TRBV6-1; size: few; CDR3: CASSEARGGLETQYF; DNA: TGTGCCAGCAGTGAAGCCAGGGGGGGGCTGGAGACCCAGTACTTC
J: TRBJ1-2; D: -; V: TRBV19; size: many; CDR3: CASTLARVDYGYTF; DNA: TGTGCCAGTACCTTGGCCAGGGTTGACTATGGCTACACCTTC
J: TRBJ2-3; D: TRBD2; V: TRBV19; size: many; CDR3: CASSATWREGTDTQYF; DNA: TGTGCCAGTAGTGCCACATGGCGGGAGGGCACAGATACGCAGTATTTT
J: TRBJ2-5; D: -; V: TRBV10-1; size: many; CDR3: CASSANGGTQYF; DNA: TGCGCCAGCAGTGCGAACGGGGGGACCCAGTACTTC
J: TRBJ1-2; D: -; V: TRBV15; size: -; CDR3: CATSRDRRAGYTF; DNA: TGTGCCACCAGCAGAGATCGGAGGGCTGGCTACACCTTC
J: TRBJ1-1; D: TRBD1; V: TRBV18; size: few; CDR3: CASSRTGQTTNTEAFF; DNA: TGTGCCAGCTCCCGAACGGGACAGACGACGAACACTGAAGCTTTCTTT
J: TRBJ1-1; D: -; V: TRBV20-1; size: -; CDR3: CSARLDGRNTEAFF; DNA: TGCAGTGCTAGGCTTGACGGGCGGAACACTGAAGCTTTCTTT
J: TRBJ1-2; D: -; V: TRBV9; size: many; CDR3: CASSGMQERNYGYTF; DNA: TGTGCCAGCAGCGGAATGCAGGAACGTAACTATGGCTACACCTTC
J: TRBJ1-2; D: TRBD1; V: TRBV6-1; size: -; CDR3: CASSGRDSDYGYTF; DNA: TGTGCCAGCAGTGGAAGGGACAGTGACTATGGCTACACCTTC
J: TRBJ2-5; D: TRBD2; V: TRBV3-1; size: many; CDR3: CASSQIAGVRETQYF; DNA: TGTGCCAGCAGCCAAATAGCGGGAGTCCGAGAGACCCAGTACTTC
J: TRBJ2-4; D: -; V: TRBV28; size: many; CDR3: CASSVVGGSKNIQYF; DNA: TGTGCCAGCAGCGTCGTCGGCGGATCCAAAAACATTCAGTACTTC
J: TRBJ2-7; D: -; V: TRBV29-1; size: -; CDR3: CSVAMDEPYEQSF; DNA: TGCAGCGTTGCGATGGACGAGCCCTACGAGCAGTCCTTC
J: TRBJ2-5; D: -; V: TRBV7-2; size: many; CDR3: CASSWTDQETQYF; DNA: TGTGCCAGCAGCTGGACAGACCAAGAGACCCAGTACTTC
J: TRBJ2-7; D: TRBD1; V: TRBV15; size: many; CDR3: CATSREDRGSSYEQYF; DNA: TGTGCCACCAGCAGAGAGGACAGGGGGAGCTCCTACGAGCAGTACTTC
J: TRBJ1-1; D: -; V: TRBV12-3/TRBV12-4; size: few; CDR3: CASRRSGGNTEAFF; DNA: TGTGCCAGCAGACGCTCCGGGGGGAACACTGAAGCTTTCTTT
J: TRBJ2-3; D: TRBD2; V: TRBV5-1; size: many; CDR3: CASSHTSGSDTDTQYF; DNA: TGCGCCAGCAGTCACACTAGCGGGAGCGACACAGATACGCAGTATTTT
J: TRBJ2-7; D: -; V: TRBV28; size: few; CDR3: CASSPSGNEQYF; DNA: TGTGCCAGCAGCCCGAGCGGTAACGAGCAGTACTTC
J: TRBJ2-7; D: TRBD1; V: TRBV29-1; size: many; CDR3: CSVEGQGTYEQYF; DNA: TGCAGCGTTGAAGGACAGGGAACCTACGAGCAGTACTTC
J: TRBJ1-2; D: -; V: TRBV28; size: many; CDR3: CASIKESRLSYGYTF; DNA: TGTGCCAGCATAAAGGAATCCAGATTGAGCTATGGCTACACCTTC
J: TRBJ1-6; D: TRBD1; V: TRBV30; size: -; CDR3: CAWSPNRDRGRPYNSPLHF; DNA: TGTGCCTGGAGCCCTAACCGGGACAGGGGAAGACCCTATAATTCACCCCTCCACTTT
J: TRBJ2-5; D: -; V: TRBV12-3/TRBV12-4; size: few; CDR3: CASSYSGRSEYF; DNA: TGTGCCAGCAGTTACTCGGGGCGGAGTGAGTACTTC
J: TRBJ2-3; D: -; V: TRBV12-3/TRBV12-4; size: -; CDR3: CASSLVSAVDTQYF; DNA: TGTGCCAGCAGTTTGGTTTCGGCAGTGGATACGCAGTATTTT
J: TRBJ2-5; D: -; V: TRBV29-1; size: many; CDR3: CSYNRTTGETQYF; DNA: TGCAGCTATAACCGGACAACCGGGGAGACCCAGTACTTC
J: TRBJ1-5; D: -; V: TRBV11-1; size: few; CDR3: CASSPGEASNQPQHF; DNA: TGTGCCAGCAGCCCAGGGGAGGCTAGCAATCAGCCCCAGCATTTT
J: TRBJ2-7; D: TRBD1; V: TRBV6-1; size: many; CDR3: CASSEIRDSSYEQYF; DNA: TGTGCCAGCAGTGAGATCCGGGACAGCTCCTACGAGCAGTACTTC
J: TRBJ2-5; D: -; V: TRBV6-2/TRBV6-3; size: many; CDR3: CASSYSSPVVTQYF; DNA: TGTGCCAGCAGTTACTCGTCCCCAGTTGTGACCCAGTACTTC
J: TRBJ2-7; D: -; V: TRBV12-5; size: -; CDR3: CASAVTGYASSYEQYF; DNA: TGTGCTAGTGCCGTTACAGGGTATGCTTCCTCCTACGAGCAGTACTTC
J: TRBJ2-7; D: -; V: TRBV6-2/TRBV6-3; size: few; CDR3: CASSGTGTYEQYF; DNA: TGTGCCAGCAGCGGAACCGGGACCTACGAGCAGTACTTC
J: TRBJ1-5; D: -; V: TRBV6-1; size: once; CDR3: CATGEGFGNQPQHF; DNA: TGTGCCACTGGGGAGGGGTTCGGCAATCAGCCCCAGCATTTT
J: TRBJ2-7; D: -; V: TRBV6-1; size: many; CDR3: CASSKVAGPYEQYF; DNA: TGTGCCAGCAGTAAAGTCGCGGGCCCCTACGAGCAGTACTTC